One and the same sample provided the 20 T cell receptor beta chains below, sequenced in a study of cytomegalovirus exposure and HLA in healthy donors. Amplification used 60 Vbeta primers and 13 Jbeta primers. Some clones are missing from TCRdb's copy, which holds only in-frame ones; the method was immunoSEQ multiplex PCR. The sample has about 120,000 clones, 81% seen once. The sequencing input was PBMCs. Receptors were obtained from a man aged 40-49 years in good health and CMV-seronegative.

This chain connects TRBV23-1 to TRBJ2-5; TRBD1 agrees at 8 bases. Judging by the DNA end, TRBJ2-7 fits better; the J call may be wrong. TRBV23-1 is reported as an ORF; its role is uncertain. The CDR3 extends over 14 amino acids. Here the CDR3 reads CASLDRGSPYEQYF. DNA of the CDR3: TGCGCCAGCCTCGACAGGGGATCCCCCTACGAGCAGTACTTC.

This clone was counted a single time. The rearrangement links TRBV7-2 to TRBJ2-1; no firm D call. CDR1 SGHTA and CDR2 FQGNSA come from the germline V gene. V dropped 2 bases and J dropped 0 bases, with 11 bases sitting between them. The CDR3 sequence is 16 residues long. The CDR3 DNA reads as TGTGCCAGCAGCTTACTCGTCCGTAGCTCCTACAATGAGCAGTTCTTC. Residues: CASSLLVRSSYNEQFF.

The chain has TRBV2 and TRBJ2-1; 8 nucleotides line up with TRBD2. The germline V gene encodes CDR1 SNHLY and CDR2 FYNNEI. The CDR3 has 13 amino acids. V gave up 9 bases and J gave up 4 bases; unmatched junction bases: 5. In DNA, the CDR3 is TGTGCCAGTGGGCGGGGGGATTACAATGAGCAGTTCTTC. Translating gives CASGRGDYNEQFF. The whole variable domain, filled in from reference TRBV2 and TRBJ2-1, reads EPEVTQTPSHQVTQMGQEVILRCVPISNHLYFYWYRQILGQKVEFLVSFYNNEISEKSEIFDDQFSVERPDGSNFTLKIRSTKLEDSAMYFCASGRGDYNEQFFGPGTRLTVL.

The J gene is TRBJ1-2, the V gene TRBV28; 8 bases match TRBD1. The CDR3 loop spans 19 amino acids. Unmatched junction bases numbered 13, after V lost 1 base and J lost 0 bases. In germline, CDR1 is MDHEN, CDR2 SYDVKM. The CDR3 here is CASSLLGAGQESANYGYTF. CDR3 sequence (DNA): TGTGCCAGCAGTTTATTAGGGGCGGGACAGGAGAGCGCTAACTATGGCTACACCTTC.

This clone was counted a single time. This chain uses TRBV7-2 with TRBJ2-7; D possibly corresponds to TRBD2 (6 bases). The CDR3 runs to 17 residues. V gave up 5 bases and J gave up 2 bases, with 22 bases separating them. From germline, CDR1 is SGHTA and CDR2 FQGNSA. CDR3 nucleotides: TGTGCCAGCAGCCACCTGGGGAGCGGACTAACGACCTACGAGCAGTACTTC. This encodes CASSHLGSGLTTYEQYF.

The V and J genes are TRBV4-3 and TRBJ1-1, with D unresolved. The V gene's germline CDR1 is LGHNA and CDR2 YSLEER. This CDR3 spans 15 amino acids. The germline V and J ends were trimmed by 0 bases and 4 bases, with 12 bases remaining between them. CDR3 residues: CASSQELEIGTEAFF. Here the CDR3 DNA reads TGCGCCAGCAGCCAAGAGTTGGAGATCGGCACTGAAGCTTTCTTT.

This clone appeared a few times. The rearrangement links TRBV7-2 to TRBJ2-7; 12 bases fit TRBD2. Trimming removed 5 bases from V and 2 bases from J; junction bases left unmatched: 4. The CDR3 consists of 15 residues. Germline V CDR1 and CDR2: SGHTA, FQGNSA. CDR3 nucleotides: TGTGCCAGCAGCGGGCTAGCGGGAGGGCCCTACGAGCAGTACTTC. Translated: CASSGLAGGPYEQYF.

This clone appeared once. The chain couples TRBV9 to TRBJ2-1; 7 bases match TRBD2. V lost 1 base to trimming and J lost 0 bases; unmatched junction nucleotides: 7. CDR1 is SGDLS, CDR2 YYNGEE, per germline. This CDR3 has 17 amino acids. The CDR3, as DNA: TGTGCCAGCAGCGTATCTTGGGGGGGGAGCTCCTACAATGAGCAGTTCTTC. Its translation is CASSVSWGGSSYNEQFF.

The rearrangement uses TRBV19 and TRBJ2-5, with TRBD2 matching over 15 bases. V was pared by 1 base and J by 4 bases, with 4 bases of the junction left unmatched. Germline loops: CDR1 LNHDA, CDR2 SQIVND (reference sequence). The CDR3 runs 17 residues. The CDR3 protein is CASSIGGLAGGGETQYF. CDR3 coding DNA: TGTGCCAGTAGTATAGGGGGACTAGCGGGAGGAGGAGAGACCCAGTACTTC.

This sequence joins TRBV19 and TRBJ2-5; a weak D match, TRBD2 (5 bases). Germline V gives CDR1 LNHDA, CDR2 SQIVND (reference sequence). Trimming cost V 6 bases and J 10 bases, with 15 bases left between them. The CDR3 runs to 12 residues. The CDR3, as DNA: TGTGCCAGTAGCCCTCCCCGAGGGAACCAGTACTTC. The encoded protein is CASSPPRGNQYF.

In the case of this clone: Other DNA sequences from this sample encode an identical CDR3 as well. V and J are TRBV27 and TRBJ2-3; the D gene is possibly TRBD2 (5 bases). V dropped 6 bases and J dropped 4 bases, with 20 bases sitting between them. Germline V gene lookup returns CDR1 MNHEY and CDR2 SMNVEV (reference sequence). This CDR3 comprises 16 residues. CDR3 nucleotide sequence: TGTGCCAGCAGACAAGTACCGGGATCTGAGGCAGATACGCAGTATTTT. Its protein product is CASRQVPGSEADTQYF.

The CDR3 coding sequence is TGTGCCAGCAGCGCCGCCGAAGGGACAGGGGGCGGGGAGCTGTTTTTT. Its translation is CASSAAEGTGGGELFF. The gene calls are TRBV9 and TRBJ2-2, with 11 bases matching TRBD1. V was pared by 3 bases and J by 7 bases, with 8 bases of the junction left unmatched. Germline-derived CDR1 and CDR2 are SGDLS and YYNGEE. This CDR3 contains 16 residues.

The rearrangement uses TRBV7-9 and TRBJ2-2; 9 bases are shared with TRBD1. V was clipped by 0 bases and J by 6 bases; unmatched bases: 5. Germline lookup yields CDR1 SEHNR and CDR2 FQNEAQ (reference sequence). The CDR3 consists of 16 residues. CDR3 sequence (DNA): TGTGCCAGCAGCTTAGCTCTCGGGACAGGGCCCGGGGAGCTGTTTTTT. Translated: CASSLALGTGPGELFF.

This sequence joins TRBV7-9 and TRBJ2-7; D unclear. The V end lost 0 bases, the J end lost 2 bases, and 11 bases lay between the germline ends. The CDR3 loop spans 15 amino acids. In germline, CDR1 is SEHNR, CDR2 FQNEAQ (reference sequence). The chain's CDR3 is CASSLATRSTYEQYF. The CDR3 DNA reads TGTGCCAGCAGCTTAGCAACTCGATCAACCTACGAGCAGTACTTC. The whole variable domain, filled in from reference TRBV7-9 and TRBJ2-7, reads DTGVSQNPRHKITKRGQNVTFRCDPISEHNRLYWYRQTLGQGPEFLTYFQNEAQLEKSRLLSDRFSAERPKGSFSTLEIQRTEQGDSAMYLCASSLATRSTYEQYFGPGTRLTVT.

This clone was detected once. The V and J genes are TRBV5-1 and TRBJ2-7; 9 bases are a match to TRBD1. Per the germline V gene, CDR1 is SGHRS and CDR2 is YFSETQ. After removal of 1 base from V and 2 bases from J, the junction contained 1 base not matched to a gene. The CDR3 consists of 14 residues. The DNA for the CDR3 is TGCGCCAGCAGCTTGACAGGGGGCCCCTACGAGCAGTACTTC. Encoded protein: CASSLTGGPYEQYF.

The gene calls are TRBV19 and TRBJ1-1; 10 bases match TRBD1. V gave up 3 bases and J gave up 7 bases; unmatched junction bases: 5. The length of the CDR3 is 14 residues. Germline assignment: CDR1 LNHDA and CDR2 SQIVND (reference sequence). The CDR3 here is CASSIRGQGNEAFF. The CDR3 nucleotides read TGTGCCAGTAGTATTCGGGGACAGGGGAATGAAGCTTTCTTT.

To note about this clone: A read error may account for a junction end that differs from germline. This rearrangement joins TRBV30 to TRBJ2-4; tentatively, D is TRBD2 (5 bases). Germline values: CDR1 GTSNPN, CDR2 SVGIG (reference sequence). There are 13 residues in the CDR3. This CDR3 is CAWSVASGNSQYF. Written as DNA, the CDR3 is TGTGCCTGGAGTGTAGCCAGCGGAAACAGTCAGTACTTC.

The chain employs TRBV9 and TRBJ2-5, with TRBD1 identical over 11 bases. J was trimmed by 5 bases and V by 0 bases; bases with no gene match: 3. The CDR3 covers 15 residues. Per germline, CDR1 SGDLS and CDR2 YYNGEE. Here the CDR3 DNA reads TGTGCCAGCAGCGTAGGGACAGGGGGCGGGGAGACCCAGTACTTC. This sequence encodes CASSVGTGGGETQYF. The variable domain in full, with the rest retrieved from reference TRBV9 and TRBJ2-5, is DSGVTQTPKHLITATGQRVTLRCSPRSGDLSVYWYQQSLDQGLQFLIQYYNGEERAKGNILERFSAQQFPDLHSELNLSSLELGDSALYFCASSVGTGGGETQYFGPGTRLLVL.

This chain joins TRBV19 and TRBJ2-3, with a weak D call TRBD1 (6 bases). Trimming left V 5 bases short and J 0 bases short, with 12 bases between. The CDR3 runs 15 residues. Germline-derived CDR1 and CDR2 are LNHDA and SQIVND (reference sequence). CDR3 coding DNA: TGTGCCAGTAGTGACCAACAGGGAAGCACAGATACGCAGTATTTT. Residues: CASSDQQGSTDTQYF.

A remark on this clone: A read error may account for a junction end that differs from germline. This chain links TRBV6-5 with TRBJ2-1; TRBD2 aligns across 10 bases. In germline, CDR1 is MNHEY, CDR2 SVGAGI. The CDR3 extends over 15 amino acids. As DNA, the CDR3 is TGTGCCAGCAGTCTAGCGGGGGCTTTGAACAATGGGCAGTTCTTC. It is translated as CASSLAGALNNGQFF.